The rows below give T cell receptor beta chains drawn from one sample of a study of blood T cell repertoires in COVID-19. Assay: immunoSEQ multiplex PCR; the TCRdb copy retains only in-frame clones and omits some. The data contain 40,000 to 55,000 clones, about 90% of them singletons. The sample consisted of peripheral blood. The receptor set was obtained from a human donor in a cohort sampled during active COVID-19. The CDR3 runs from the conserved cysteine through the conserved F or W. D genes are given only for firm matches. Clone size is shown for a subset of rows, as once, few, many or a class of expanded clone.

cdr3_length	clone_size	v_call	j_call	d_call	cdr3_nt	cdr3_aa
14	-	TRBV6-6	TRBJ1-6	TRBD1	TGTGCCAGCCAGGGGGGGACAGGGAGCTCACCCCTCCACTTT	CASQGGTGSSPLHF
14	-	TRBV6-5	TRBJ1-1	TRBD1	TGTGCCAGCAGTCTCGACAGGGGAGGCACTGAAGCTTTCTTT	CASSLDRGGTEAFF
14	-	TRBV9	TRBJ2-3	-	TGTGCCAGCAGCGTATCTCTAGCGTCGGATACGCAGTATTTT	CASSVSLASDTQYF
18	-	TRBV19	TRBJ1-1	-	TGTGCCAGTAGTATAGATACCCCTTTGGCTGTCATGAACACTGAAGCTTTCTTT	CASSIDTPLAVMNTEAFF
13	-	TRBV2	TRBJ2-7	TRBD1	TGTGCCAGCACCGGGACAGGGATCGGCGAGCAGTACTTC	CASTGTGIGEQYF
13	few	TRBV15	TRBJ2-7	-	TGTGCCACCAGCAGAGGGGCTCCGGACGAGCAGTACTTC	CATSRGAPDEQYF
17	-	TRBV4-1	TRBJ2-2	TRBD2	TGCGCCAGCAGCCAAGATACCGGGGGGGCCAACACCGGGGAGCTGTTTTTT	CASSQDTGGANTGELFF
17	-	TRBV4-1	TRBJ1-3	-	TGCGCCAGCAGCCAAGTACTGGCCGGGGGCTCTGGAAACACCATATATTTT	CASSQVLAGGSGNTIYF
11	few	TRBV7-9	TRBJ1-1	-	TGTGCCAGCAGCTTCGACACTGAAGCTTTCTTT	CASSFDTEAFF
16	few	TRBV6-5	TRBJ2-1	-	TGTGCCAGCAGTTACTCGACGCTGGCAGGGTGGAGTGAGCAGTTCTTC	CASSYSTLAGWSEQFF